This T cell receptor beta chain was sequenced in a study of cytomegalovirus exposure and HLA in healthy donors. 60 Vbeta and 13 Jbeta primers were used in PCR. Data came from immunoSEQ multiplex PCR; TCRdb stores just in-frame clones and leaves some out. The sample carries 210,000 or so clones, roughly 80% recorded once. The CDR3 length is 18 residues. The V and J ends lost 2 bases and 2 bases, in that order; junction bases with no gene match: 10. Germline-derived CDR1 and CDR2 are SGHNT and YYREEE (reference sequence). Sequencing was done on a sample of PBMCs. V gene TRBV5-4 combines with J gene TRBJ2-4; TRBD1 matches 10 bases. This sequence was found in a woman in her 30s in good health and CMV-seropositive. CDR3 sequence reads: CASSLGTGAFGTKNIQYF. Written as DNA, the CDR3 is TGTGCCAGCAGCTTAGGGACAGGGGCTTTTGGGACCAAAAACATTCAGTACTTC.